This T cell receptor beta chain was sequenced in a study of blood T cell repertoires in COVID-19. Looking at the study overall: The samples span acute and convalescent COVID-19 from the United States, Italy and Spain.

The CDR3 consists of 13 residues. Trimming shortened V by 0 bases and J by 12 bases, and 15 bases separated the two germline ends. Looked up from germline, CDR1 is SGHAT and CDR2 is FQNNGV. TCRdb's copy holds only in-frame clones and misses some; the assay was immunoSEQ multiplex PCR. The sample carries over 20,000 clones, more than 85% recorded once. The sequencing input was peripheral blood. The chain has TRBV11-2 and TRBJ2-7; the D gene is possibly TRBD2 (5 bases). The TCR originated in a man in his 70s with active COVID-19. The CDR3 is CASSLDNTGNRYF. DNA for the CDR3: TGTGCCAGCAGCTTAGATAATACGGGGAATCGGTACTTC.